These 10 T cell receptor beta chains share one sample of origin, sequenced in a study of Ad26.COV2.S vaccination and SARS-CoV-2 variants. Profiled with immunoSEQ multiplex PCR; TCRdb holds only in-frame clones, not every one. The data show approximately 410,000 clones, roughly 90% seen once. Treatment indicated: around 19 received Ad26.COV2.S at low or high dose, single or two shots; roughly 5 received placebo; per-sample allocation not given. Material that was analyzed had been drawn on day 63 after the first vaccine or placebo injection. The material was peripheral blood, obtained in a trial of Ad26.COV2.S vaccine versus placebo. These receptors all stem from a person between 18 and 65 years old who received the Ad26.COV2.S COVID-19 vaccine or a placebo.

This rearrangement joins TRBV28 to TRBJ2-7; D may match TRBD1 or TRBD2 (6 bases each). Germline CDR1 and CDR2: MDHEN and SYDVKM. Trimming shortened V by 2 bases and J by 3 bases, and 17 bases separated the two germline ends. The CDR3 has 16 residues. CDR3: CASSLAGRGAHYEQYF. In DNA, the CDR3 is TGTGCCAGCAGTTTAGCCGGTAGGGGGGCCCACTACGAGCAGTACTTC.

The chain is built from TRBV19 and TRBJ2-3, with 7 nucleotides matching TRBD1. The CDR3 has 17 amino acids. Germline assignment: CDR1 LNHDA and CDR2 SQIVND (reference sequence). V shed 3 bases and J 7 bases; nucleotides not matched to a gene: 16. The CDR3 reads CASSMTRRQGVRNTQYF. The CDR3 DNA reads TGTGCCAGTAGTATGACGAGACGACAGGGAGTAAGGAATACGCAGTATTTT.

The chain links TRBV7-9 to TRBJ2-2, with D perhaps matching TRBD1 or TRBD2 (5 bases each). Trimming removed 0 bases at V and 4 bases at J, with 9 bases between. CDR3 length: 15 amino acids. Germline V gene lookup returns CDR1 SEHNR and CDR2 FQNEAQ (reference sequence). In nucleotides, the CDR3 is TGTGCCAGCAGCTTAGCGGGGACGGGCACCGGGGAGCTGTTTTTT. Translation: CASSLAGTGTGELFF.

J is TRBJ2-1 and V is TRBV11-2; tentatively, D is TRBD2 (5 bases). The CDR3 covers 10 residues. The V gene lost 5 bases and the J gene lost 14 bases, with 10 bases spanning the gap. CDR1 and CDR2 (germline): SGHAT, FQNNGV. The CDR3 loop reads CASSKDGEFF. The DNA of the CDR3 is TGTGCCAGCAGCAAGGACGGGGAGTTCTTC.

V gene TRBV10-1 combines with J gene TRBJ1-2; D is undetermined. CDR1 is WNHNN and CDR2 is SYGVQD in the germline V gene (reference sequence). Trimming removed 3 bases from V and 7 bases from J, with 12 bases in between. The CDR3 loop spans 13 amino acids. CDR3 in amino acids: CASSDQPGGGYTF. In nucleotides, the CDR3 is TGCGCCAGCAGTGACCAGCCGGGTGGTGGCTACACCTTC.

This chain joins TRBV11-2 and TRBJ1-2; 11 nucleotides line up with TRBD1. From germline, CDR1 is SGHAT and CDR2 FQNNGV. V lost 5 bases and J lost 0; bases outside the gene matches: 14. The CDR3 length is 19 residues. CDR3 amino acids: CASSPSPGQGAWTNYGYTF. The CDR3 nucleotides read TGTGCCAGCAGCCCGTCCCCCGGACAGGGGGCATGGACTAACTATGGCTACACCTTC.

Here the CDR3 reads CAINTGTGVGLAGLYSYNEQFF. The CDR3 coding sequence is TGTGCCATCAATACCGGGACAGGGGTTGGGCTAGCGGGGCTGTACTCCTACAATGAGCAGTTCTTC. J is TRBJ2-1 and V is TRBV10-3; maybe TRBD1 (10 bases). Trimming removed 7 bases at V and 0 bases at J, with 34 bases between. CDR3 length equals 22 residues. Germline V CDR1 and CDR2: ENHRY, SYGVKD.

V usage is TRBV7-2 and J usage is TRBJ2-6; no definite D call. Trimming removed 1 base at V and 0 bases at J, with 13 bases between. The CDR3 covers 18 residues. In germline, CDR1 is SGHTA, CDR2 FQGNSA. CDR3 sequence: CASSLVSFRISGANVLTF. CDR3 coding DNA: TGTGCCAGCAGCTTAGTTTCATTTAGGATCTCTGGGGCCAACGTCCTGACTTTC.

Regarding this clone: At the DNA level, this CDR3 is encoded by other sequences in the same sample as well. The chain employs TRBV7-2 and TRBJ2-2; D not certain. V was trimmed by 1 base and J by 7 bases, leaving 7 bases between them. Germline CDR1 SGHTA, CDR2 FQGNSA. The CDR3 totals 13 residues. In nucleotides, the CDR3 is TGTGCCAGCAGCTTAGGTGGTGGCGGGGAGCTGTTTTTT. Translating it yields CASSLGGGGELFF.

The chain has TRBV2 and TRBJ2-7, with D possibly being TRBD2 (5 bases). The CDR3 has 15 amino acids. CDR1 SNHLY and CDR2 FYNNEI come from the germline V gene. Trimming took off 1 base at V and 0 bases at J, with 10 bases between the two ends. The CDR3: CASSEVAHSSYEQYF. The CDR3 region has the DNA TGTGCCAGCAGTGAAGTAGCGCATAGCTCCTACGAGCAGTACTTC. Based on the CDR3 plus reference TRBV2 and TRBJ2-7, the full variable domain is EPEVTQTPSHQVTQMGQEVILRCVPISNHLYFYWYRQILGQKVEFLVSFYNNEISEKSEIFDDQFSVERPDGSNFTLKIRSTKLEDSAMYFCASSEVAHSSYEQYFGPGTRLTVT.